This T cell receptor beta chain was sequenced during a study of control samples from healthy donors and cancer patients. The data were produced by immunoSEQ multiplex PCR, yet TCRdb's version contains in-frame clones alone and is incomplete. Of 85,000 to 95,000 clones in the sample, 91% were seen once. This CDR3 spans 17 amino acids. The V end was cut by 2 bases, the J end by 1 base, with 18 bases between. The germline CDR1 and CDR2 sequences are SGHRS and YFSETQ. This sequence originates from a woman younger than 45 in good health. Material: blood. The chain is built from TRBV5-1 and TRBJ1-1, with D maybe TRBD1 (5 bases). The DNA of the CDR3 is TGCGCCAGCAGCTTCGGCGGGGTAGTACAGGAGAACACTGAAGCTTTCTTT. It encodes CASSFGGVVQENTEAFF.